The rows below give T cell receptor beta chains drawn from one sample of a study of blood T cell repertoires in COVID-19. Sequenced by immunoSEQ multiplex PCR; TCRdb stores in-frame clones only, minus some. The repertoire has 200,000 to 300,000 clones, approximately 86% of them found once; the top ten carry roughly 3%. Sequencing was done on a sample of peripheral blood. Receptors were obtained from a woman aged 25-40 years who had recovered from COVID-19. The CDR3 runs from the conserved cysteine through the conserved F or W. A D gene is named only where the DNA matches it firmly. Where a row states a size, it is once, few, many or the class of an expanded clone; other rows omit it.

many	TRBV5-4	TRBJ1-6	.	TGTGCCAGCAGCTTTGGCAGCTCCTATAATTCACCCCTCCACTTT	CASSFGSSYNSPLHF
.	TRBV14	TRBJ2-3	TRBD1	TGTGCCAGCAGCCAAGCGACAGGGGGATACACAGATACGCAGTATTTT	CASSQATGGYTDTQYF
.	TRBV19	TRBJ1-2	.	TGTGCCAGTACCCTGGCGGGGGCCAACTATGGCTACACCTTC	CASTLAGANYGYTF
.	TRBV6-6	TRBJ2-3	TRBD2	TGTGCCAGCAGTTACTTGGGAGGGGCAGATACGCAGTATTTT	CASSYLGGADTQYF
.	TRBV7-2	TRBJ2-2	TRBD2	TGTGCCAGCAGCCATCCTAGCGGGGGGAACACCGGGGAGCTGTTTTTT	CASSHPSGGNTGELFF
.	TRBV10-3	TRBJ1-1	.	TGTGCCATCAGTGAAGAGTCTAGGGGCTGGAACACTGAAGCTTTCTTT	CAISEESRGWNTEAFF
few	TRBV5-1	TRBJ1-3	.	TGCGCCAGCAGCTTGGGGCAGGTCTCTGGAAACACCATATATTTT	CASSLGQVSGNTIYF
.	TRBV3-1/TRBV3-2	TRBJ2-1	TRBD2	TGTGCCAGCAGCCCAATAGCGGGGGGTTTCAATGAGCAGTTCTTC	CASSPIAGGFNEQFF
once	TRBV5-6	TRBJ1-2	.	TGTGCCAGCAGGCATCGGTCTAACTATGGCTACACCTTC	CASRHRSNYGYTF
.	TRBV5-6	TRBJ2-7	.	TGTGCCAGCAGCTGGGCCAGATCCTACGAGCAGTACTTC	CASSWARSYEQYF
.	TRBV12-3/TRBV12-4	TRBJ1-2	.	TGTGCCAGCAGGGCAGGGGTCAACTATGGCTACACCTTC	CASRAGVNYGYTF
.	TRBV13	TRBJ1-2	.	TGTGCCAGCAGCGCAGGGCATGGCTACACCTTC	CASSAGHGYTF
.	TRBV28	TRBJ1-6	TRBD1	TGTGCGCTTCGGGACAGCCTCAATTCACCCCTCCACTTT	CALRDSLNSPLHF
few	TRBV2	TRBJ1-6	.	TGTGCCAGCATCCCCTATGACAGTCTTAATTCACCCCTCCACTTT	CASIPYDSLNSPLHF
.	TRBV5-1	TRBJ1-1	TRBD1	TGCGCCAGCAGCTTACAGGGGGTGAACACTGAAGCTTTCTTT	CASSLQGVNTEAFF
.	TRBV11-2	TRBJ2-5	TRBD2	TGTGCCAGCAGTCCGTACGGGAGGAGGGAGACCCAGTACTTC	CASSPYGRRETQYF
.	TRBV2	TRBJ2-2	.	TGTGCCAGCAGTCCTTTCCCCGGGGAGCTGTTTTTT	CASSPFPGELFF
.	TRBV19	TRBJ1-1	TRBD1	TGTGCCAGTAGTATGATGGACAGGGACTTCGGAGCTTTCTTT	CASSMMDRDFGAFF
.	TRBV5-1	TRBJ2-5	TRBD1	TGCGCCAGCAGCTTGACGACAGGGGCCCAAGAGACCCAGTACTTC	CASSLTTGAQETQYF
.	TRBV6-5	TRBJ2-1	TRBD2	TGTGCCAGCACCGCGGGGGGGCTTTCCTTCGAGCAGTTCTTC	CASTAGGLSFEQFF
.	TRBV11-2	TRBJ2-1	TRBD2	TGTGCCAGCAGCTTCTCAGCTAGCGGGGAAAATGAGCAGTTCTTC	CASSFSASGENEQFF
.	TRBV7-3	TRBJ2-5	TRBD1	TGTGCCAGCAGCCCAATCGGCAGGGGGAAAGAGACCCAGTACTTC	CASSPIGRGKETQYF